This entry lists 21 T cell receptor beta chains sequenced from one sample in a study of T cell repertoires in cytomegalovirus infection. MiXCR was run by TCRdb on the reads, yielding one entry per CDR3 protein. In the table there are roughly 230,000 distinct CDR3 sequences, 9% to 15% of which are singletons. The specimen was PBMCs. The receptors shown here come from a human donor in good health (CMV status not recorded). Some clones in this sample may be carry-over from other donors' samples.

Notes on this clonotype: Sequence at one end of the junction differs from germline and may be a read error. This chain links TRBV12-3 or TRBV12-4 with TRBJ2-4, with a weak D call TRBD2 (6 bases). The CDR3 is 12 amino acids. The CDR3 region has the DNA TGTGCCAGCAGCCCCTTCGGGGAGGCCGGGGAGTTC. Translated: CASSPFGEAGEF.

This chain connects TRBV4-1 to TRBJ2-3; 9 bases align to TRBD1. The V gene's germline CDR1 is MGHRA and CDR2 YSYEKL. The CDR3 is 19 amino acids. V lost 0 bases and J lost 0; bases outside the gene matches: 10. In nucleotides, the CDR3 is TGCGCCAGCAGCCAAGATTACGGGACAGGGATGTCTAGCACAGATACGCAGTATTTT. Its translation: CASSQDYGTGMSSTDTQYF.

This chain joins TRBV2 and TRBJ2-3; D gene ambiguous. Germline V CDR1 and CDR2: SNHLY, FYNNEI. The CDR3 covers 12 residues. Trimming took off 4 bases at V and 14 bases at J, with 16 bases between the two ends. The CDR3 coding sequence is TGTGCCAGCAGTGGAACCCTAAACGCATGGTATTTT. Its protein is CASSGTLNAWYF. Full variable domain (missing parts from reference TRBV2 and TRBJ2-3): EPEVTQTPSHQVTQMGQEVILRCVPISNHLYFYWYRQILGQKVEFLVSFYNNEISEKSEIFDDQFSVERPDGSNFTLKIRSTKLEDSAMYFCASSGTLNAWYFGPGTRLTVL.

This clonotype was seen repeatedly, ten times or more. The rearrangement links TRBV6-1 to TRBJ1-5; no clear D. Germline CDR1 and CDR2: MNHNS and SASEGT. This CDR3 is built from 13 residues. The V end lost 8 bases, the J end lost 0 bases, and 8 bases lay between the germline ends. The chain's CDR3 is CASSRYSNQPQHF. CDR3 in DNA: TGTGCCAGCTCCCGATATAGCAATCAGCCCCAGCATTTT.

This chain connects TRBV19 to TRBJ1-1; D not resolved. Germline CDR1 LNHDA, CDR2 SQIVND (reference sequence). CDR3 length: 10 amino acids. V shed 5 bases and J shed 7 bases, with 5 bases lying between them. The chain's CDR3 is CASSGGEAFF. The CDR3 DNA reads TGTGCCAGTAGTGGCGGTGAAGCTTTCTTT.

The V gene is TRBV28, the J gene TRBJ1-1; 8 bases map to TRBD1. In germline, CDR1 is MDHEN, CDR2 SYDVKM. This CDR3 has 15 amino acids. The V gene end was trimmed by 6 bases and the J gene end by 0 bases; junction bases not matched to a gene: 6. CDR3 bases: TGTGCCAGCAGGTATCCGGGACAGGTGAACACTGAAGCTTTCTTT. Translation gives CASRYPGQVNTEAFF.

In this sample, this clonotype turned up many times. V gene TRBV29-1 combines with J gene TRBJ1-3; 7 bases map to TRBD1. V trimming: 6 bases; J trimming: 2 bases; junction bases outside the gene matches: 10. The germline CDR1 and CDR2 sequences are SQVTM and ANQGSEA. The CDR3 spans 15 residues. CDR3 DNA: TGCAGCGTACGCTATCAACAGGGGCCTGGAAACACCATATATTTT. Amino acids: CSVRYQQGPGNTIYF.

With respect to this clonotype: An end of the junction does not agree with germline; a read error may underlie this. The chain couples TRBV5-1 to TRBJ2-3, with a weak D call TRBD1 (5 bases). The CDR3 is made up of 13 amino acids. Germline CDR1 reads SGHRS; CDR2 reads YFSETQ. CDR3 sequence reads: CASSFGSTGTQYF. CDR3 nucleotide sequence: TGCGCCAGCAGCTTTGGTAGCACAGGTACGCAGTATTTT.

This clonotype was recorded many times. The J gene is TRBJ2-2, the V gene TRBV6-2 or TRBV6-3; 12 bases match TRBD2. J lost 6 bases, V lost 6 bases, and 2 bases had no gene match. The CDR3 consists of 14 residues. Germline lookup yields CDR1 MNHEY and CDR2 SVGEGT. The CDR3: CASRTSGSAGELFF. CDR3 nucleotides: TGTGCCAGCAGGACTAGCGGGAGTGCCGGGGAGCTGTTTTTT.

As to this clonotype: This may stem from a read error, because a much larger clone lies one nucleotide away. The chain joins TRBV11-3 to TRBJ1-5; TRBD1 is a possible D gene (6 bases). Germline lookup yields CDR1 SGHNT and CDR2 YENEEA. CDR3 size: 13 residues. DNA for the CDR3: TGTGCCACCAGCTTAGAGGGGGACGAGCCCCAGCATTTT. Amino acids: CATSLEGDEPQHF.

This clonotype occurred many times. J is TRBJ1-2 and V is TRBV7-2, with a possible D match to TRBD1 (6 bases). Germline V lookup: CDR1 SGHTA, CDR2 FQGNSA. CDR3 length: 16 amino acids. V was cut by 5 bases and J by 4 bases, with 20 bases left in between. CDR3 loop: CASSLLPVGGGYGYTF. CDR3 bases: TGTGCCAGCAGCCTCCTTCCCGTGGGAGGGGGCTATGGCTACACCTTC.

This clonotype was observed at least ten times. This chain joins TRBV7-2 and TRBJ1-5; no firm D call. Germline values: CDR1 SGHTA, CDR2 FQGNSA. The V and J ends lost 1 base and 1 base respectively, with 11 bases between them. This CDR3 has 16 residues. CDR3: CASSLVGRASNQPQHF. The CDR3 DNA is TGTGCCAGCAGCTTAGTGGGTAGGGCGAGCAATCAGCCCCAGCATTTT.

This clonotype was picked up many times. The V call is TRBV25-1, the J call TRBJ2-7, with a possible D match to TRBD2 (6 bases). Germline assignment: CDR1 MGHDK and CDR2 SYGVNS. V was shortened by 10 bases and J by 2 bases, with 15 bases between the two germline ends. The CDR3 has 13 residues. CDR3 DNA: TGTGCCACCCGCGGGACGGTCGCCTACGAGCAGTACTTC. It encodes CATRGTVAYEQYF.

This clonotype showed up many times. This chain links TRBV30 with TRBJ1-1; tentatively, D is TRBD1 (6 bases). V lost 4 bases and J lost 5, with 17 bases in between. Germline CDR1 reads GTSNPN; CDR2 reads SVGIG (reference sequence). The CDR3 is 14 residues long. Here the CDR3 DNA reads TGTGCCTGGAATGTACAGGGAATTAGAACTGAAGCTTTCTTT. It encodes CAWNVQGIRTEAFF.

This clonotype was seen a few times. The gene calls are TRBV7-3 and TRBJ2-2; D is undetermined. Germline values: CDR1 SGHTA, CDR2 FQGTGA. The CDR3 loop spans 14 amino acids. V lost 6 bases and J lost 1, with 9 bases in between. CDR3 bases: TGTGCCAGCAGGAAGCCGGGGAACACCGGGGAGCTGTTTTTT. Translation gives CASRKPGNTGELFF. Full variable domain (remainder filled in from reference TRBV7-3 and TRBJ2-2): GAGVSQTPSNKVTEKGKYVELRCDPISGHTALYWYRQSLGQGPEFLIYFQGTGAADDSGLPNDRFFAVRPEGSVSTLKIQRTERGDSAVYLCASRKPGNTGELFFGEGSRLTVL.

Ten or more counts support this clonotype. The chain links TRBV7-2 to TRBJ2-6; D is perhaps TRBD1 (5 bases). Germline values: CDR1 SGHTA, CDR2 FQGNSA. Trimming took off 5 bases at V and 1 base at J, with 15 bases between the two ends. There are 17 residues in the CDR3. CDR3 loop: CASSGALDSSGANVLTF. CDR3 coding DNA: TGTGCCAGCAGCGGCGCCCTCGACAGTTCTGGGGCCAACGTCCTGACTTTC.

The V and J genes are TRBV11-2 and TRBJ1-4; possible D gene TRBD1, 5 bases. The V end was cut by 5 bases, the J end by 13 bases, with 17 bases between. The germline V gene encodes CDR1 SGHAT and CDR2 FQNNGV. The CDR3 loop spans 13 amino acids. The CDR3 sequence: CASSGGLEEGLFF. CDR3 in DNA: TGTGCCAGCAGCGGGGGGTTAGAGGAAGGACTGTTTTTT.

This clonotype appeared a few times. The V call is TRBV5-1, the J call TRBJ1-2; 10 bases align to TRBD1. The germline CDR1 and CDR2 sequences are SGHRS and YFSETQ. The trim removed 0 bases at V and 8 bases at J, leaving 7 bases unmatched. The CDR3 consists of 15 residues. CDR3 loop: CASSLAAGQGRGYTF. As DNA, the CDR3 is TGCGCCAGCAGCTTGGCCGCGGGACAGGGGCGCGGCTACACCTTC.

Many counts were recorded for this clonotype. The chain uses TRBV6-1 and TRBJ2-3, with D possibly being TRBD1 or TRBD2 (6 bases each). The CDR3 has 14 residues. V dropped 8 bases and J dropped 4 bases, with 16 bases sitting between them. Germline lookup yields CDR1 MNHNS and CDR2 SASEGT. The chain's CDR3 is CASRGLGGSDTQYF. CDR3 DNA sequence: TGTGCCAGCCGGGGACTCGGGGGCTCAGATACGCAGTATTTT.

This clonotype was seen repeatedly, ten times or more. V usage is TRBV19 and J usage is TRBJ2-7; D may correspond to TRBD1 or TRBD2 (5 bases each). The V end was cut by 3 bases, the J end by 4 bases, with 13 bases between. The CDR3 runs to 14 residues. Germline-derived CDR1 and CDR2 are LNHDA and SQIVND (reference sequence). CDR3 amino acids: CASSMRGNLYEQYF. In DNA form, the CDR3 reads TGTGCCAGTAGTATGAGGGGAAACCTATACGAGCAGTACTTC. Drawing the rest from reference TRBV19 and TRBJ2-7, the complete variable domain is DGGITQSPKYLFRKEGQNVTLSCEQNLNHDAMYWYRQDPGQGLRLIYYSQIVNDFQKGDIAEGYSVSREKKESFPLTVTSAQKNPTAFYLCASSMRGNLYEQYFGPGTRLTVT.

This clonotype was seen ten or more times. The genes are TRBV6-5 and TRBJ2-1, with 8 bases that match TRBD2. CDR1 and CDR2 from the germline V gene are MNHEY and SVGAGI. This CDR3 is 15 amino acids long. Germline trimming cut 2 bases from V and 4 bases from J; bases unmatched to any gene: 4. CDR3 sequence reads: CASSYAGGPYNEQFF. DNA of the CDR3: TGTGCCAGCAGTTACGCGGGAGGCCCGTACAATGAGCAGTTCTTC.